This T cell receptor beta chain emerged from a study of shared clonotypes between healthy human individuals. As processed by the authors: Without quality scores, immunoSEQ junctional reads could not be filtered like full-length reads. Clones were read by immunoSEQ multiplex PCR, and TCRdb kept only the in-frame ones, dropping some. The V and J calls and the clone size are those of that table, but D and trimming were determined from the DNA. The sample records hundreds of thousands of clones, around four fifths being singletons. This CDR3 is built from 14 residues. Germline V gives CDR1 MGHRA, CDR2 YSYEKL. Trimming took off 4 bases at V and 2 bases at J, with 12 bases between the two ends.

This receptor was identified in a woman aged 25 to 39 in good health. Sequencing was performed on memory CD4+ T cells sorted from blood. Subset given: CD45RA-negative fraction. This chain links TRBV4-1 with TRBJ2-7; tentatively, D is TRBD1 (7 bases). DNA of the CDR3: TGCGCCAGCAGCCTAACAGGGGAGGCCTACGAGCAGTACTTC. Translated: CASSLTGEAYEQYF.